Shown below are 14 T cell receptor beta chains from a single sample sequenced in a study of blood T cell repertoires in COVID-19. Using immunoSEQ multiplex PCR, the repertoire was profiled, and TCRdb retains in-frame clones only, with some absent. Altogether about 68,000 clones are present, 60% to 80% being singletons, with the ten largest covering roughly 12%. The sample was peripheral blood. The receptors originated from a human donor in a cohort sampled during active COVID-19.

The chain links TRBV7-3 to TRBJ2-1; 8 bases line up with TRBD2. This CDR3 has 14 amino acids. Germline CDR1 reads SGHTA; CDR2 reads FQGTGA. V shed 5 bases, J shed 5 bases, and the junction held 5 bases outside the gene matches. The CDR3 protein is CASSPGLDHNEQFF. CDR3 coding DNA: TGTGCCAGCAGCCCGGGACTAGATCACAATGAGCAGTTCTTC.

DNA for the CDR3: TGTGCCAGCAGTTACGCCTTCCAACAGGGATGGGGGAACACTGAAGCTTTCTTT. The encoded protein is CASSYAFQQGWGNTEAFF. The chain links TRBV6-2 or TRBV6-3 to TRBJ1-1; D may be TRBD1 (6 bases). V was pared by 2 bases and J by 1 base, with 20 bases between. The germline CDR1 and CDR2 sequences are MNHEY and SVGEGT. The CDR3 sequence is 18 residues long.

Regarding this clone: Other DNA sequences of this sample code for an identical CDR3. The V call is TRBV6-5, the J call TRBJ2-7, with 9 positions matching TRBD1. V shed 6 bases, J shed 5 bases, and the junction held 2 bases outside the gene matches. Germline V gene lookup returns CDR1 MNHEY and CDR2 SVGAGI. This CDR3 spans 12 amino acids. The DNA of the CDR3 is TGTGCCAGCAGCAGGACAGGGGACGAGCAGTACTTC. Translating it yields CASSRTGDEQYF.

The gene calls are TRBV7-2 and TRBJ2-2, with a possible D match to TRBD1 (5 bases). V was clipped by 5 bases and J by 1 base, with 8 bases between them. Germline loops: CDR1 SGHTA, CDR2 FQGNSA. CDR3 length equals 14 residues. Written as DNA, the CDR3 is TGTGCCAGCAGCCCTACAGGGAACACCGGGGAGCTGTTTTTT. Translated: CASSPTGNTGELFF.

This clone was seen just once. This chain uses TRBV18 with TRBJ2-7, with 10 nucleotides matching TRBD2. Germline V lookup: CDR1 KGHSH, CDR2 LQKENI. The CDR3 contains 18 residues. Trimming at V came to 3 bases and at J to 6 bases, leaving 17 bases not matched to a gene. The CDR3 loop is CASSPGLAGAASRGEQYF. The DNA for the CDR3 is TGTGCCAGCTCACCGGGCCTAGCGGGGGCCGCATCCCGGGGCGAGCAGTACTTC.

The V and J genes are TRBV9 and TRBJ2-1, with D possibly matching TRBD1 (6 bases). Germline V gene data show CDR1 as SGDLS and CDR2 as YYNGEE. V was cut by 2 bases and J by 8 bases, with 20 bases left in between. The CDR3 totals 16 residues. The CDR3 nucleotides read TGTGCCAGCAGCGTGGGGGCCGGAACGGGTCAACATGAGCAGTTCTTC. Translating gives CASSVGAGTGQHEQFF. Together with reference TRBV9 and TRBJ2-1, the CDR3 gives the full variable domain: DSGVTQTPKHLITATGQRVTLRCSPRSGDLSVYWYQQSLDQGLQFLIQYYNGEERAKGNILERFSAQQFPDLHSELNLSSLELGDSALYFCASSVGAGTGQHEQFFGPGTRLTVL.

The J gene is TRBJ2-5, the V gene TRBV29-1; the D is unclear. Germline V gives CDR1 SQVTM, CDR2 ANQGSEA. V lost 0 bases, J lost 0 bases, and 5 bases lay in between. CDR3 length: 13 amino acids. The CDR3 loop reads CSVEDRNQETQYF. DNA of the CDR3: TGCAGCGTTGAAGACAGGAACCAAGAGACCCAGTACTTC.

This clone was observed a single time. V gene TRBV2 combines with J gene TRBJ2-3, with D possibly matching TRBD2 (6 bases). The V gene lost 2 bases and the J gene lost 6 bases, with 12 bases spanning the gap. The CDR3 totals 14 residues. Germline values: CDR1 SNHLY, CDR2 FYNNEI. The CDR3 DNA is TGTGCCAGCAGTGAAAGTCTAGGAGGGGATACGCAGTATTTT. Protein: CASSESLGGDTQYF.

The CDR3 nucleotides read TGTGCCAGCAGCCTAGGAGTTTTGCGGGCGGGAGGGCCTTCTGCGCAGTATTTT. This translates into CASSLGVLRAGGPSAQYF. The genes are TRBV7-6 and TRBJ2-3, with 9 positions matching TRBD2. CDR3 size: 18 residues. V trimming: 5 bases; J trimming: 10 bases; junction bases outside the gene matches: 22. The germline CDR1 and CDR2 sequences are SGHVS and FNYEAQ.

This chain connects TRBV5-5 to TRBJ2-3, with 7 bases aligning to TRBD1. Per germline, CDR1 SGHKS and CDR2 YYEKEE (reference sequence). The CDR3 consists of 16 residues. J lost 6 bases, V lost 0 bases, and 10 bases had no gene match. The CDR3 sequence: CASSLEGGAGWDTQYF. CDR3 sequence (DNA): TGTGCCAGCAGCTTGGAAGGGGGCGCAGGATGGGATACGCAGTATTTT.

J is TRBJ2-7 and V is TRBV6-2 or TRBV6-3; 8 bases are a match to TRBD2. Trimming removed 5 bases from V and 1 base from J; junction bases left unmatched: 4. Germline lookup yields CDR1 MNHEY and CDR2 SVGEGT. This CDR3 comprises 14 residues. Written as DNA, the CDR3 is TGTGCCAGCAGTCGGACTAGCCGGTCCTACGAGCAGTACGTC. Translation gives CASSRTSRSYEQYV.

In its sample, this clone was seen once. The V call is TRBV19, the J call TRBJ1-2; D is perhaps TRBD1 (5 bases). The CDR3 covers 14 residues. Germline V gene sequence: CDR1 LNHDA, CDR2 SQIVND (reference sequence). The V end was cut by 3 bases, the J end by 6 bases, with 14 bases between. This CDR3 is CASSISSADNGYTF. For the CDR3, the DNA is TGTGCCAGTAGTATCTCGTCGGCGGACAATGGCTACACCTTC.

The CDR3 DNA reads as TGTGCCAGTAGGCGGTTCGCGGGGACGAAGAAACTGTTTTTT. Its translation: CASRRFAGTKKLFF. The chain recombines TRBV19 with TRBJ1-4; a possible D gene is TRBD1 (5 bases). Germline lookup yields CDR1 LNHDA and CDR2 SQIVND (reference sequence). Trimming stripped 6 bases from V and 11 bases from J, with 19 bases between. The length of the CDR3 is 14 residues.

The chain is built from TRBV5-1 and TRBJ1-2; 7 nucleotides agree with TRBD1. Germline V gene lookup returns CDR1 SGHRS and CDR2 YFSETQ. V dropped 2 bases and J dropped 7; count of bases not matched to a gene: 2. CDR3 length: 12 amino acids. The CDR3 loop is CASSLDRVGYTF. The CDR3 bases are TGCGCCAGCAGCTTAGACAGGGTTGGCTACACCTTC.